At least ten counts were recorded for the clone carrying this T cell receptor beta chain. The sample originates from a study of T cells in Graves' hyperthyroidism and ophthalmopathy. The CDR3 extends over 16 amino acids. Germline CDR1 is MNHEY and CDR2 is SMNVEV (reference sequence). V lost 4 bases to trimming and J lost 1 base, with 16 bases between them. Amplification of TCR beta CDR3 regions was performed using RNA transcripts as template. With the HTBI primer set, the TCR CDR3 went through a first round of RT-PCR. Using its own MiXCR run on the multiplex PCR reads, TCRdb lists one record per CDR3 protein. The data show a few hundred thousand distinct CDR3 sequences, 35% to 55% seen once.

Source material: peripheral blood or thyroid tissue (not recorded which). The chain joins TRBV27 to TRBJ2-5; no firm D call. The clonotype comes from a woman under 30 with Graves' hyperthyroidism. The CDR3 DNA is TGTGCCAGCAGTTCTTACTTTACCGCCACCCAAGAGACCCAGTACTTC. Translating it yields CASSSYFTATQETQYF.